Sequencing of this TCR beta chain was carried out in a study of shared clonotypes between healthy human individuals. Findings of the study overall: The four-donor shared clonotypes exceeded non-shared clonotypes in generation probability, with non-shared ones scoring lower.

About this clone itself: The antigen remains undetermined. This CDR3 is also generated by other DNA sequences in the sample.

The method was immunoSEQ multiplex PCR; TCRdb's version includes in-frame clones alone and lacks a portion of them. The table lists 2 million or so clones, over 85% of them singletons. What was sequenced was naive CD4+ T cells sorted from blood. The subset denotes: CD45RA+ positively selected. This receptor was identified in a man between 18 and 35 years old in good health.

In DNA, the CDR3 is TGCAGCGTGGTAGGGGCCTACGAGCAGTACTTC. Protein product: CSVVGAYEQYF. The genes are TRBV29-1 and TRBJ2-7; D perhaps matches TRBD1 (5 bases). V lost 6 bases and J lost 2, with 8 bases in between. This CDR3 spans 11 amino acids. In germline, CDR1 is SQVTM, CDR2 ANQGSEA.